This T cell receptor beta chain was recorded in a study of T cell repertoires in cytomegalovirus infection. On the study more broadly: CMV infection plus the matching HLA type was flagged by public TCR beta signatures.

TCRdb reprocessed the reads with MiXCR, giving one entry per CDR3 protein. The repertoire consists of roughly 990,000 distinct CDR3 sequences, with approximately 33% occurring once and the leading ten covering 13%. This clonotype has a handful of counts. The antigen remains unidentified. Study-wide results and caveats: What dominated the ex vivo response were HLA-C-restricted CMV-specific TCR beta clonotypes.

Material: cultured CD8+ T cells from PBMCs, obtained from culture after CMV antigen stimulation. This clonotype originated in a human donor in good health (CMV status not recorded). Some clones in this sample may be carry-over from other donors' samples.

CDR3 sequence reads: CASAQMASGGDNEQFF. CDR3 nucleotides: TGTGCCAGCGCCCAGATGGCTAGCGGGGGTGACAATGAGCAGTTCTTC. This chain connects TRBV27 to TRBJ2-1, with 10 bases identical to TRBD2. The CDR3 runs to 16 residues. Per germline, CDR1 MNHEY and CDR2 SMNVEV (reference sequence). The trim removed 8 bases at V and 5 bases at J, leaving 12 bases unmatched.